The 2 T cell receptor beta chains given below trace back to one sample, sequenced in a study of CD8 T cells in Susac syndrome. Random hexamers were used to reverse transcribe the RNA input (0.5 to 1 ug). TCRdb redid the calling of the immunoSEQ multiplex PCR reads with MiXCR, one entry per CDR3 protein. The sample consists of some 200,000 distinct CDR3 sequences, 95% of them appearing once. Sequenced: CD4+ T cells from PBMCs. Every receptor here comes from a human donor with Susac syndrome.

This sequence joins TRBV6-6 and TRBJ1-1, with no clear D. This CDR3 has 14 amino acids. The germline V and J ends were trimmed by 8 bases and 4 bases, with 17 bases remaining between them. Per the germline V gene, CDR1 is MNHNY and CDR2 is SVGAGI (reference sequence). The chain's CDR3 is CASLSPGVGTEAFF. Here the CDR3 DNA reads TGTGCCAGCCTAAGTCCCGGGGTAGGCACTGAAGCTTTCTTT.

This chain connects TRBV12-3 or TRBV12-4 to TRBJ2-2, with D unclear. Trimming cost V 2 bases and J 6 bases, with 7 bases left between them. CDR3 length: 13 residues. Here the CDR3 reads CASSLTDPGELFF. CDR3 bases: TGTGCCAGCAGTTTAACGGACCCCGGGGAGCTGTTTTTT.